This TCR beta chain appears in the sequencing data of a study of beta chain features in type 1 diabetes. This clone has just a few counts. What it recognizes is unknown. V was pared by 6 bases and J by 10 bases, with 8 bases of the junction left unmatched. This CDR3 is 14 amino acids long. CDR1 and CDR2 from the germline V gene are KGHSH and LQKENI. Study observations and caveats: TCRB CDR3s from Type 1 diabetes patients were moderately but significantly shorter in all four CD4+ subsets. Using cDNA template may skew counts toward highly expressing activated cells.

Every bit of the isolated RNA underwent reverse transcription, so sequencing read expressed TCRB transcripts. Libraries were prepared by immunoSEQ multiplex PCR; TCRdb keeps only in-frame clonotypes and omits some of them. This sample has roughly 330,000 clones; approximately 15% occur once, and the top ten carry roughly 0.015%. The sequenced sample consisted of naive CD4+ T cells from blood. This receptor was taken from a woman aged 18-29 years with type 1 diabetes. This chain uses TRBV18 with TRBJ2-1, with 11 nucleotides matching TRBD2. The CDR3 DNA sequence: TGTGCCAGCTCGGTGCTAGCGGGAGGTAAGGAGCAGTTCTTC. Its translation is CASSVLAGGKEQFF.